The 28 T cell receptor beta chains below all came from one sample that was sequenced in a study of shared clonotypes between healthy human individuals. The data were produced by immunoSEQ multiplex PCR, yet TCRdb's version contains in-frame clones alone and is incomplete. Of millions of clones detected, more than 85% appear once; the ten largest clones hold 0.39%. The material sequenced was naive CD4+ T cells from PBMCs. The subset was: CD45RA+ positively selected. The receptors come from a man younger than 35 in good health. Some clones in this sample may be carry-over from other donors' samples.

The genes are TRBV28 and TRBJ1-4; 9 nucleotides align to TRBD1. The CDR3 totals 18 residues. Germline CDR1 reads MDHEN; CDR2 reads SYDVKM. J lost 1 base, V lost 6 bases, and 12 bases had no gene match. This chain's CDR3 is CASRLRDRESVTNEKLFF. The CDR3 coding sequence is TGTGCCAGCAGGTTACGGGACAGGGAATCAGTAACTAATGAAAAACTGTTTTTT.

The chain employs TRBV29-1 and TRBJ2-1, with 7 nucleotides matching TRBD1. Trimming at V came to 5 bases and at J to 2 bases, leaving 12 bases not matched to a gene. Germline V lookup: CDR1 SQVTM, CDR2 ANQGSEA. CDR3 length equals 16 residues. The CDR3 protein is CSVQRGTARTYNEQFF. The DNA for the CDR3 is TGCAGCGTTCAACGAGGGACAGCCCGCACCTACAATGAGCAGTTCTTC.

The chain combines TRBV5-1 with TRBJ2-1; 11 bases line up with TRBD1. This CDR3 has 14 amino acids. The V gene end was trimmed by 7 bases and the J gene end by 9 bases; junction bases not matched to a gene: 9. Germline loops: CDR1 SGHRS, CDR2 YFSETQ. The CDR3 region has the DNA TGCGCCAGCGGGAAGGGACAGGGGGAGGGTGAGCAGTTCTTC. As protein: CASGKGQGEGEQFF.

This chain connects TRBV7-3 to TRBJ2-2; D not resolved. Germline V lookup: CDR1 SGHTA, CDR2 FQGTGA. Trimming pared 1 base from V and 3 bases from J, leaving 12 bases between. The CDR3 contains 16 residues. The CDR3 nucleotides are TGTGCCAGCAGCTTAAATGGTGGATTTGACACCGGGGAGCTGTTTTTT. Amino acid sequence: CASSLNGGFDTGELFF.

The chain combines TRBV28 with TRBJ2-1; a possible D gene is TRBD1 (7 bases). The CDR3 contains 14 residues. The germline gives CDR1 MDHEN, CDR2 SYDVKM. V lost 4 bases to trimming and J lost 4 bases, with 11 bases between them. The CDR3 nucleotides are TGTGCCAGCAGTTCAGGGGGGACATACAATGAGCAGTTCTTC. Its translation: CASSSGGTYNEQFF.

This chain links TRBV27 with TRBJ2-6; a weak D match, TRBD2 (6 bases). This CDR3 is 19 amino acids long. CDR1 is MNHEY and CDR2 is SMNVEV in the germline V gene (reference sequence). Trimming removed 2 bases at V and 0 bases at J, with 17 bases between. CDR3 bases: TGTGCCAGCAGTTTACCCCCCGAAGGGAGGAACTCTGGGGCCAACGTCCTGACTTTC. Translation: CASSLPPEGRNSGANVLTF. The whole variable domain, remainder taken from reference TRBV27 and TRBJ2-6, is EAQVTQNPRYLITVTGKKLTVTCSQNMNHEYMSWYRQDPGLGLRQIYYSMNVEVTDKGDVPEGYKVSRKEKRNFPLILESPSPNQTSLYFCASSLPPEGRNSGANVLTFGAGSRLTVL.

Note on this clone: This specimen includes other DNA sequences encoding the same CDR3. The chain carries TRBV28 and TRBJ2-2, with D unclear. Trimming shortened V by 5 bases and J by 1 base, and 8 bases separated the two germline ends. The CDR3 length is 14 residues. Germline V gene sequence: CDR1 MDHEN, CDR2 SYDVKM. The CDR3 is CASSPYRNTGELFF. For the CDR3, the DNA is TGTGCCAGCAGTCCTTACAGGAACACCGGGGAGCTGTTTTTT. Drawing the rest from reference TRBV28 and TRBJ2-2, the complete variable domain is DVKVTQSSRYLVKRTGEKVFLECVQDMDHENMFWYRQDPGLGLRLIYFSYDVKMKEKGDIPEGYSVSREKKERFSLILESASTNQTSMYLCASSPYRNTGELFFGEGSRLTVL.

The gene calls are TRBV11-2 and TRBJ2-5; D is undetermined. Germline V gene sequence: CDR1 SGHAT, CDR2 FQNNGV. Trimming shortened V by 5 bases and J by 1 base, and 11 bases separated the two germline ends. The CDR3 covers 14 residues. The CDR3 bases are TGTGCCAGCAGCCCGATTACGAGCCAAGAGACCCAGTACTTC. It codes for CASSPITSQETQYF.

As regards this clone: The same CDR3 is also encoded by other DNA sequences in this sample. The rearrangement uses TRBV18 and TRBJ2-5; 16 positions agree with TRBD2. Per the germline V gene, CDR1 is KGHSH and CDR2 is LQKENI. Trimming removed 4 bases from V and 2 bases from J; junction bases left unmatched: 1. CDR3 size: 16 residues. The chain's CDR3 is CASSLGLAGGQETQYF. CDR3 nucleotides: TGTGCCAGCTCACTGGGACTAGCGGGAGGGCAAGAGACCCAGTACTTC.

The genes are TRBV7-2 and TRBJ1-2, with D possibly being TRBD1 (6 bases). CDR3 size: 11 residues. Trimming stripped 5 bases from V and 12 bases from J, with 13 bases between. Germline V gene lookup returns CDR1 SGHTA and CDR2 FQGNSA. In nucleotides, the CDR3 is TGTGCCAGCAGCAGACAGGAAGTCGACACCTTC. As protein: CASSRQEVDTF.

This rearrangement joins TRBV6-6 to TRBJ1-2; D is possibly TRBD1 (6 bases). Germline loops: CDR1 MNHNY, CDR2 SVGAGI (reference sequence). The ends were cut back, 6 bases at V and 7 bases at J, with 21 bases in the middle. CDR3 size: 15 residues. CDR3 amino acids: CASSAGTGPAGGYTF. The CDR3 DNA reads TGTGCCAGCAGCGCAGGTACAGGGCCGGCGGGTGGCTACACCTTC.

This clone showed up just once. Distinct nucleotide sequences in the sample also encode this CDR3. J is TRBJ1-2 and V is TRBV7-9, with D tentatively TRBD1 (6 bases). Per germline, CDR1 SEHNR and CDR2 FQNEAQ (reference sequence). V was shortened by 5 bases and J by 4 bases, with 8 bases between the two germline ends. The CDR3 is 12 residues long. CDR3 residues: CASSPDSYGYTF. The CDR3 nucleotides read TGTGCCAGCAGCCCGGACAGCTATGGCTACACCTTC.

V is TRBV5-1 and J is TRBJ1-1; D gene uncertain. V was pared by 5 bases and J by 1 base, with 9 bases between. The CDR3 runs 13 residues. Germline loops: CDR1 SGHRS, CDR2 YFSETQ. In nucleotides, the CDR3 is TGCGCCAGCAGAAGGGCCGGGAACACTGAAGCTTTCTTT. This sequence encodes CASRRAGNTEAFF.

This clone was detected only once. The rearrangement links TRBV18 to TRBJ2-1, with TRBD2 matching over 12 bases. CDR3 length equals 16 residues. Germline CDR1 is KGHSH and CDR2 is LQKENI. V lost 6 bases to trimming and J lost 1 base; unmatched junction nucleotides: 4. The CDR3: CASSQLAGGSYNEQFF. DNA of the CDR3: TGTGCCAGCTCTCAACTAGCGGGAGGTTCCTACAATGAGCAGTTCTTC.

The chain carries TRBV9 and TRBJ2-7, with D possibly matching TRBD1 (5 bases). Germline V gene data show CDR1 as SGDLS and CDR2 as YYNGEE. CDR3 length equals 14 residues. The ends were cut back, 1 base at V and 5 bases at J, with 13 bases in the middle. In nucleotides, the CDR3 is TGTGCCAGCAGCGTAATGGGGCTTGCCGACGAGCAGTACTTC. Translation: CASSVMGLADEQYF.

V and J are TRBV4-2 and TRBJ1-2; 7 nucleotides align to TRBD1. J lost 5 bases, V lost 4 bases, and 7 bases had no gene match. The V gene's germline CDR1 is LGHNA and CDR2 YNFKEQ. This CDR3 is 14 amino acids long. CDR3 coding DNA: TGTGCCAGCAGCCCCGACAGGGCGAGGTATGGCTACACCTTC. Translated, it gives CASSPDRARYGYTF.

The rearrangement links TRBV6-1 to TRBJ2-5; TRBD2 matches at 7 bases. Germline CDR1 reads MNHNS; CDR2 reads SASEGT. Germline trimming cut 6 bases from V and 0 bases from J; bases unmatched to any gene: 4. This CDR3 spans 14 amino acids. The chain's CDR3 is CASSGGGNQETQYF. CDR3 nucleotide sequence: TGTGCCAGCAGCGGCGGGGGTAACCAAGAGACCCAGTACTTC.

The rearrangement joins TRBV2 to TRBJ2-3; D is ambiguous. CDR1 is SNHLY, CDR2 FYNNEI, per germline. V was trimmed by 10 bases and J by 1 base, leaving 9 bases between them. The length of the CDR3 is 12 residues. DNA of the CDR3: TGTGCCACGTCCACGGGCACAGATACGCAGTATTTT. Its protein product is CATSTGTDTQYF.

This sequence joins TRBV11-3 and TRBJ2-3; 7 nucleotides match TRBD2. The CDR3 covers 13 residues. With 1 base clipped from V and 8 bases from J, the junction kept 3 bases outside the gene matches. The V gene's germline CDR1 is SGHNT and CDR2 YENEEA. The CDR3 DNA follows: TGTGCCAGCAGCTTAGTAGGGAGGGGTACGCAGTATTTT. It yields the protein CASSLVGRGTQYF.

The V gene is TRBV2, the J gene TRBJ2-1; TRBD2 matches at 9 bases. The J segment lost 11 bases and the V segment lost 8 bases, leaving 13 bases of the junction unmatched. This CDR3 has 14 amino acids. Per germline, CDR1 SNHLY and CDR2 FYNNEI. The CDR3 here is CASGWASGDLQQFF. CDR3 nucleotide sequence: TGTGCCAGCGGTTGGGCTAGCGGGGACCTCCAGCAGTTCTTC.

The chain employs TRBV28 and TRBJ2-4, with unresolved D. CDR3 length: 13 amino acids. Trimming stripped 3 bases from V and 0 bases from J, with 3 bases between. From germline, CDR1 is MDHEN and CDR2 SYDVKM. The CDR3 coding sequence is TGTGCCAGCAGTTTTCCAGCCAAAAACATTCAGTACTTC. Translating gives CASSFPAKNIQYF.

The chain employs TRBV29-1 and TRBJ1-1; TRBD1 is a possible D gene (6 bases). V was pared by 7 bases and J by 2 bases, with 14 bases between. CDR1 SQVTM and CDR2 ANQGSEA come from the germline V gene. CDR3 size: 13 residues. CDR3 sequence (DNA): TGCAGCGGACTAGGACAGTTTAACACTGAAGCTTTCTTT. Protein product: CSGLGQFNTEAFF.

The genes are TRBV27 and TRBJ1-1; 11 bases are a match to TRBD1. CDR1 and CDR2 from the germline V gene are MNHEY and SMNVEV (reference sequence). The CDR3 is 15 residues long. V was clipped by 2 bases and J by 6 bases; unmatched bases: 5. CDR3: CASSLKPGQGAEAFF. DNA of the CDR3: TGTGCCAGCAGTTTAAAGCCGGGACAGGGGGCTGAAGCTTTCTTT.

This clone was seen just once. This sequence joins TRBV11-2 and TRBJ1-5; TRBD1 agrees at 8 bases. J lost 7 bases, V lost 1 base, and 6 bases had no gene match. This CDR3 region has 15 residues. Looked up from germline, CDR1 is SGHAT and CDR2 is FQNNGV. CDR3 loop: CASSLGQGAWQPQHF. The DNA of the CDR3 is TGTGCCAGCAGCTTAGGGCAGGGGGCTTGGCAGCCCCAGCATTTT.

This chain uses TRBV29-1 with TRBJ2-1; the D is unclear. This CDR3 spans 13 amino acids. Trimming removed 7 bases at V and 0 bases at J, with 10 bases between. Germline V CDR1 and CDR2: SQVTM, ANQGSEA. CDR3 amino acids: CSAEVTSYNEQFF. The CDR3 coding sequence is TGCAGCGCCGAGGTTACCTCCTACAATGAGCAGTTCTTC.

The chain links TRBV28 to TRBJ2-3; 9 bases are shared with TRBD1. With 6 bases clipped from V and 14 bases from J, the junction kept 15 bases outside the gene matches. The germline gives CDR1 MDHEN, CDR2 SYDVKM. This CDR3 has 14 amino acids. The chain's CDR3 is CASRRTGALILSYF. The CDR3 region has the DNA TGTGCCAGCAGACGGACAGGGGCCCTGATTTTGTCGTATTTT. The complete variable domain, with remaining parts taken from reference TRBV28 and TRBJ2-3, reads DVKVTQSSRYLVKRTGEKVFLECVQDMDHENMFWYRQDPGLGLRLIYFSYDVKMKEKGDIPEGYSVSREKKERFSLILESASTNQTSMYLCASRRTGALILSYFGPGTRLTVL.

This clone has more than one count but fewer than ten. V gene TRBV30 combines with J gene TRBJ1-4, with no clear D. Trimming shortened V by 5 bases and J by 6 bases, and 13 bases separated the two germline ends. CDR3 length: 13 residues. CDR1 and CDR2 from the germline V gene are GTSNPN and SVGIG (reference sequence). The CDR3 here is CAWGTLMDEKLFF. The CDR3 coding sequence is TGTGCCTGGGGAACGCTGATGGATGAAAAACTGTTTTTT. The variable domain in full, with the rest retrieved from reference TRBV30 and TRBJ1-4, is SQTIHQWPATLVQPVGSPLSLECTVEGTSNPNLYWYRQAAGRGLQLLFYSVGIGQISSEVPQNLSASRPQDRQFILSSKKLLLSDSGFYLCAWGTLMDEKLFFGSGTQLSVL.

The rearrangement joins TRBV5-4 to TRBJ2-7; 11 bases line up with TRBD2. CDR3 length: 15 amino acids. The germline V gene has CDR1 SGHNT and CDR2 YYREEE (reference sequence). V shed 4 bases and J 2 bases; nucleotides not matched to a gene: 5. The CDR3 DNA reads TGTGCCAGCAGCGAAGATAGCGGGAGGGCCTACGAGCAGTACTTC. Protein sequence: CASSEDSGRAYEQYF.